This is a list of T cell receptor beta chains from one sample in a study of shared clonotypes between healthy human individuals. The repertoire was sequenced with immunoSEQ multiplex PCR; TCRdb's copy has only in-frame clones and lacks some. The sample contains roughly 2.6 million clones, roughly 92% of which appear only once. Sequenced input: naive CD4+ T cells sorted from blood. All receptors derive from a man aged 18 to 29 in good health. Each CDR3 is given with its conserved first and last residue. D genes are given only for firm matches. The size entry is marked missing in some rows and otherwise reads once, few, many or a size class.

d_call,v_call,clone_size,j_call,cdr3_aa,cdr3_nt
.,TRBV2,once,TRBJ2-3,CASSDRGSTDTQYF,TGTGCCAGCAGTGACAGAGGGAGCACAGATACGCAGTATTTT
TRBD1,TRBV10-3,.,TRBJ2-7,CAISIGTGVHEQYF,TGTGCCATCAGTATCGGGACAGGCGTCCACGAGCAGTACTTC
.,TRBV11-2,.,TRBJ1-6,CASSLGAGSAKDSNSPLHF,TGTGCCAGCAGCTTAGGGGCGGGCAGCGCAAAGGACTCGAATTCACCCCTCCACTTT
.,TRBV28,.,TRBJ1-1,CASSLRDLSRAFF,TGTGCCAGCAGTTTGCGGGATTTGTCTAGAGCTTTCTTT
.,TRBV10-3,.,TRBJ2-3,CAISQGSTDTQYF,TGTGCCATCAGTCAAGGGAGCACAGATACGCAGTATTTT
.,TRBV6-5,.,TRBJ2-7,CASSREHEQYF,TGTGCCAGCAGCAGGGAACACGAGCAGTACTTC
.,TRBV25-1,.,TRBJ1-1,CASSRGTEAFF,TGTGCCAGCAGCAGGGGCACTGAAGCTTTCTTT
.,TRBV19,few,TRBJ1-5,CASSTTPGTYNQPQHF,TGTGCCAGTAGTACCACCCCCGGGACCTACAATCAGCCCCAGCATTTT
TRBD1,TRBV5-1,.,TRBJ2-7,CASSLRDRGRDEQYF,TGCGCCAGCAGTCTGAGGGACAGGGGGCGGGACGAGCAGTACTTC
TRBD1,TRBV5-1,.,TRBJ1-1,CASSRTGGVDGTEAFF,TGCGCCAGCAGTCGGACAGGAGGAGTAGATGGCACTGAAGCTTTCTTT
.,TRBV7-2,.,TRBJ2-2,CASSSGRGPAGGAGELFF,TGTGCCAGCAGCTCCGGTCGTGGACCAGCGGGCGGTGCCGGGGAGCTGTTTTTT
.,TRBV18,.,TRBJ2-5,CASSPLQALQETQYF,TGTGCCAGCTCACCACTACAGGCGCTGCAAGAGACCCAGTACTTC
TRBD2,TRBV27,.,TRBJ2-3,CASRPSGGTDTQYF,TGTGCCAGCAGGCCTAGCGGAGGCACAGATACGCAGTATTTT
.,TRBV6-6,.,TRBJ1-3,CASRESGPGNTIYF,TGTGCCAGCAGGGAGTCTGGTCCTGGAAACACCATATATTTT
TRBD2,TRBV7-2,.,TRBJ2-1,CASSLAPAGSYNEQFF,TGTGCCAGCAGCTTGGCCCCAGCGGGGTCCTACAATGAGCAGTTCTTC
.,TRBV7-2,.,TRBJ2-7,CASSVYYEQYF,TGTGCCAGCAGCGTCTACTACGAGCAGTACTTC
TRBD2,TRBV5-1,.,TRBJ2-1,CASSLGLAGADPRGEQFF,TGCGCCAGCAGCTTGGGACTAGCGGGGGCGGACCCCAGGGGTGAGCAGTTCTTC
.,TRBV18,.,TRBJ1-2,CASSRRGSDGYTF,TGTGCCAGCTCACGCAGGGGTAGCGATGGCTACACCTTC
TRBD2,TRBV5-5,.,TRBJ2-1,CASRRGEARYNEQFF,TGTGCCAGCAGGCGGGGGGAGGCGAGGTACAATGAGCAGTTCTTC
.,TRBV10-3,once,TRBJ1-1,CAISGLQTGNTEAFF,TGTGCCATCAGTGGACTACAGACGGGGAACACTGAAGCTTTCTTT
.,TRBV9,few,TRBJ1-6,CASSVTSSYNSPLHF,TGTGCCAGCAGCGTAACGAGCTCCTATAATTCACCCCTCCACTTT
.,TRBV7-2,.,TRBJ1-5,CASSPSSNQPQHF,TGTGCCAGCAGCCCGAGCAGCAATCAGCCCCAGCATTTT
.,TRBV2,.,TRBJ1-3,CASRLRAGNTIYF,TGTGCCAGCCGTCTCCGGGCTGGAAACACCATATATTTT
.,TRBV5-6,.,TRBJ2-7,CASSFRGNLAPLSYEQYF,TGTGCCAGCAGCTTCAGGGGAAATTTGGCACCCCTCTCCTACGAGCAGTACTTC
.,TRBV5-4,.,TRBJ1-2,CASSLVGGAYGYTF,TGTGCCAGCAGCTTGGTCGGGGGGGCGTATGGCTACACCTTC
.,TRBV19,.,TRBJ2-7,CASSIVLPGPPYEQYF,TGTGCCAGTAGTATAGTCCTACCGGGACCCCCCTACGAGCAGTACTTC
.,TRBV4-1,.,TRBJ1-1,CASSPNPTVNTEAFF,TGCGCCAGCAGCCCAAACCCGACGGTGAACACTGAAGCTTTCTTT
.,TRBV7-6,.,TRBJ1-2,CASSLAVQGHGYTF,TGTGCCAGCAGCTTAGCTGTTCAGGGGCATGGCTACACCTTC
TRBD1,TRBV6-6,.,TRBJ2-7,CASSYPGTGDHYEQYF,TGTGCCAGCAGTTACCCAGGGACAGGGGACCACTACGAGCAGTACTTC
.,TRBV11-2,.,TRBJ2-3,CASSLVGRWGSSTDTQYF,TGTGCCAGCAGCTTAGTGGGCAGATGGGGGTCTAGCACAGATACGCAGTATTTT